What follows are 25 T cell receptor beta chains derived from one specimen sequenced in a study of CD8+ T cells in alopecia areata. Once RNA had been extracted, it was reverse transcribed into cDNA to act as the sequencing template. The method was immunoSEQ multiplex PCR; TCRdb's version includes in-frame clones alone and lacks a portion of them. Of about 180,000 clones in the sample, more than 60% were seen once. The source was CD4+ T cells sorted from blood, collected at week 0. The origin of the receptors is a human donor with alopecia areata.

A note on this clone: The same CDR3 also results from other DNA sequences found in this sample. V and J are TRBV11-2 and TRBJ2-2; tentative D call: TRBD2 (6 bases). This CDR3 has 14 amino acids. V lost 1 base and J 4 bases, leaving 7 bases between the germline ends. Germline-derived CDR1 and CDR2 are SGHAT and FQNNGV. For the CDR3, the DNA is TGTGCCAGCAGCTTAGGGGGAGGCACCGGGGAGCTGTTTTTT. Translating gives CASSLGGGTGELFF. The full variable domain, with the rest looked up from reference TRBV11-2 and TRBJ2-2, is EAGVAQSPRYKIIEKRQSVAFWCNPISGHATLYWYQQILGQGPKLLIQFQNNGVVDDSQLPKDRFSAERLKGVDSTLKIQPAKLEDSAVYLCASSLGGGTGELFFGEGSRLTVL.

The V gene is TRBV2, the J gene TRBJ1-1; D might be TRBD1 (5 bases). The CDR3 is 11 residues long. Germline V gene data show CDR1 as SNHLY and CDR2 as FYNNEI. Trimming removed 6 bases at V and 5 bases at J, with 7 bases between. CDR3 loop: CASSWGTEAFF. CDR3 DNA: TGTGCCAGCAGCTGGGGGACTGAAGCTTTCTTT.

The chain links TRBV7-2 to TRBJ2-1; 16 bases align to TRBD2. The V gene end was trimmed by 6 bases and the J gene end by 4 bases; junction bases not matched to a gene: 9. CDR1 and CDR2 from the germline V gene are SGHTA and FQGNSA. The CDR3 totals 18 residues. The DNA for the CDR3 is TGTGCCAGCAGTCCGGGACTAGCGGGGGGGCTGGGGTACAATGAGCAGTTCTTC. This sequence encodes CASSPGLAGGLGYNEQFF.

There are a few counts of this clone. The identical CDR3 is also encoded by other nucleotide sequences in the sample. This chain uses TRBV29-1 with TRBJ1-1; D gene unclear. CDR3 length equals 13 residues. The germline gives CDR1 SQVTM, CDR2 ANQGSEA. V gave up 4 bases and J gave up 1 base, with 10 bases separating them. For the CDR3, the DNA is TGCAGCGTTGGCGGCAGACAGAACACTGAAGCTTTCTTT. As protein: CSVGGRQNTEAFF.

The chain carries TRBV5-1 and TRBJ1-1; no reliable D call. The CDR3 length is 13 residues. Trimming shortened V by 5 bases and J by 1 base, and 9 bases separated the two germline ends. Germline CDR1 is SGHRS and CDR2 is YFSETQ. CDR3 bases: TGCGCCAGCAGACCTCTCAGGAACACTGAAGCTTTCTTT. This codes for CASRPLRNTEAFF.

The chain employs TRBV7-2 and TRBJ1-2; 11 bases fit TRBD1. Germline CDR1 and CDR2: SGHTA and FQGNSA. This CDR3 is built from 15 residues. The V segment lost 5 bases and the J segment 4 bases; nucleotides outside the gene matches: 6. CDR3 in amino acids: CASSPRTGGAYGYTF. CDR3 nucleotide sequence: TGTGCCAGCAGCCCGAGGACAGGGGGCGCCTATGGCTACACCTTC.

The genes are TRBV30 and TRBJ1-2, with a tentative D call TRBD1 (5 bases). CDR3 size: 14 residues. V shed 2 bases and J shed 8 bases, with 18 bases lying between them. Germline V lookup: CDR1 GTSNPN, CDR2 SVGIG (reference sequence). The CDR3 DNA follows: TGTGCCTGGAGTATTGGGACCTTTTTGGGAGGCTACACCTTC. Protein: CAWSIGTFLGGYTF.

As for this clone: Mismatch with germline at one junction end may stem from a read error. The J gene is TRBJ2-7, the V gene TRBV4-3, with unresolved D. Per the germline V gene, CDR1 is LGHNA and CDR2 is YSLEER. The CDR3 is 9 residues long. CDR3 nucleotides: TGCGCCAGCAGCCAAGTGAAGGCGTTC. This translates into CASSQVKAF.

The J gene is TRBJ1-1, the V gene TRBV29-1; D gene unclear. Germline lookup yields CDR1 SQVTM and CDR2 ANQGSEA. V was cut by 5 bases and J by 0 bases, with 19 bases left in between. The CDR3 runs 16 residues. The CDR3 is CSVYSLPVLMNTEAFF. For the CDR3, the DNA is TGCAGCGTTTACTCTCTACCCGTCCTTATGAACACTGAAGCTTTCTTT.

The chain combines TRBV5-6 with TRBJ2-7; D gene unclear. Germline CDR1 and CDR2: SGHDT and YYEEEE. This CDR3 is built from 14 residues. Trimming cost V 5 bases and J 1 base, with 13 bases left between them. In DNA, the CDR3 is TGTGCCAGCAGTTACGGAGACATTTCCTACGAGCAGTACTTC. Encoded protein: CASSYGDISYEQYF.

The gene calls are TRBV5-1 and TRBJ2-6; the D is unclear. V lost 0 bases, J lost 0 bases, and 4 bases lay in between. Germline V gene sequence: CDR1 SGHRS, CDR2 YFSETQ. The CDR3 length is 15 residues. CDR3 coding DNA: TGCGCCAGCAGCTTGGTCACCTCTGGGGCCAACGTCCTGACTTTC. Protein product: CASSLVTSGANVLTF.

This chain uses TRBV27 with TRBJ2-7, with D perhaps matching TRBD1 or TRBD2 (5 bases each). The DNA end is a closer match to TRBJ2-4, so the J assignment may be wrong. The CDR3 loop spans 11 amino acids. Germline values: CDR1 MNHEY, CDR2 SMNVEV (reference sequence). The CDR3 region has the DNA TGTGCCAGCAGACGGGACCGCATTCAGTACTTC. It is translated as CASRRDRIQYF.

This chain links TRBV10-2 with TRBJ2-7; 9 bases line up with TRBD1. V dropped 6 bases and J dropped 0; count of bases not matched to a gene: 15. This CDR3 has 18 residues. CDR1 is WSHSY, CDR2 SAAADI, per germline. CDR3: CASSLNTGGITLSYEQYF. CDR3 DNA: TGCGCCAGCAGCCTAAACACAGGGGGCATAACCCTCTCCTACGAGCAGTACTTC.

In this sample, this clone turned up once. CDR3 sequence reads: CASSQIRDIFHEQFF. DNA for the CDR3: TGCGCCAGCAGCCAAATCCGGGACATTTTCCATGAGCAGTTCTTC. This chain connects TRBV4-3 to TRBJ2-1, with D perhaps matching TRBD1 (6 bases). The ends were cut back, 2 bases at V and 8 bases at J, with 16 bases in the middle. From germline, CDR1 is LGHNA and CDR2 YSLEER. The CDR3 spans 15 residues.

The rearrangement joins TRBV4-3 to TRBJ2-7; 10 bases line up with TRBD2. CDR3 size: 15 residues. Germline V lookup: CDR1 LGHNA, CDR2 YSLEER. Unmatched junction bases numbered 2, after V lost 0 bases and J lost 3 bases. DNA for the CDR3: TGCGCCAGCAGCCAAGACGGACTAGCGGACTACGAGCAGTACTTC. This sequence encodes CASSQDGLADYEQYF.

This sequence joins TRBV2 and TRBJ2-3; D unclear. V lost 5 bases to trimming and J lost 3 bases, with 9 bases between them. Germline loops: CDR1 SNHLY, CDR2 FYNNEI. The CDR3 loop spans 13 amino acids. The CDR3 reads CASSTGRTDTQYF. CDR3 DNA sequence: TGTGCCAGCAGTACTGGGCGAACAGATACGCAGTATTTT.

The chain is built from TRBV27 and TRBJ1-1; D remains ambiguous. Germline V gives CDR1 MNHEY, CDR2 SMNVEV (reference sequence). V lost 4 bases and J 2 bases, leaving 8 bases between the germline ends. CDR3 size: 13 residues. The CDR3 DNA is TGTGCCAGCAGTTCCCTAGGAAACACTGAAGCTTTCTTT. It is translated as CASSSLGNTEAFF.

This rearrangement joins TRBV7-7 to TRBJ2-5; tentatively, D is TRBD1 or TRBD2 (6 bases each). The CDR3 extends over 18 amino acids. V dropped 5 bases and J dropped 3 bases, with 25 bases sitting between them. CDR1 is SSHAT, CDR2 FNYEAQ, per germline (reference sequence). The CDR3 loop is CASSPLTWGADPEETQYF. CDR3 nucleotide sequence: TGTGCCAGCAGCCCCTTGACGTGGGGGGCTGATCCTGAAGAGACCCAGTACTTC. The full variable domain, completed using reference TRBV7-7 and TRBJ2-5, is GAGVSQSPRYKVTKRGQDVTLRCDPISSHATLYWYQQALGQGPEFLTYFNYEAQPDKSGLPSDRFSAERPEGSISTLTIQRTEQRDSAMYRCASSPLTWGADPEETQYFGPGTRLLVL.

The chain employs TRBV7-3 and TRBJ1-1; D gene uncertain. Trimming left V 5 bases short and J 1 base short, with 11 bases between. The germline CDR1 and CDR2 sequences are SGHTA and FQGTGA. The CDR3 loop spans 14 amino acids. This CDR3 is CASSPTSQNTEAFF. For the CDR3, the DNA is TGTGCCAGCAGCCCCACAAGCCAGAACACTGAAGCTTTCTTT.

CDR3 in DNA: TGTGCCTGGACGGGTGGAAACACCATATATTTT. Residues: CAWTGGNTIYF. This sequence joins TRBV30 and TRBJ1-3, with D hard to call. V gave up 4 bases and J gave up 3 bases, with 4 bases separating them. Germline-derived CDR1 and CDR2 are GTSNPN and SVGIG (reference sequence). This CDR3 comprises 11 residues.

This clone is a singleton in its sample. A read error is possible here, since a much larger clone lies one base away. The CDR3 DNA reads TGTGCCAGCAGCTTAGTAGGTAGCACAGATACGCAGTATTTT. Translating gives CASSLVGSTDTQYF. The chain carries TRBV7-9 and TRBJ2-3, with D unresolved. Trimming left V 1 base short and J 0 bases short, with 5 bases between. This CDR3 contains 14 residues. Germline CDR1 is SEHNR and CDR2 is FQNEAQ (reference sequence). Drawing the rest from reference TRBV7-9 and TRBJ2-3, the complete variable domain is DTGVSQNPRHKITKRGQNVTFRCDPISEHNRLYWYRQTLGQGPEFLTYFQNEAQLEKSRLLSDRFSAERPKGSFSTLEIQRTEQGDSAMYLCASSLVGSTDTQYFGPGTRLTVL.

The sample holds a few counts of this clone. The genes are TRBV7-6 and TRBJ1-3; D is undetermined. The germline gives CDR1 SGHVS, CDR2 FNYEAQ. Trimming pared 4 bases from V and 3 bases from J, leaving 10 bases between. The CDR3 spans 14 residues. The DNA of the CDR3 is TGTGCCAGCAGCTCCCGGTTGGATGGAAACACCATATATTTT. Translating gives CASSSRLDGNTIYF.

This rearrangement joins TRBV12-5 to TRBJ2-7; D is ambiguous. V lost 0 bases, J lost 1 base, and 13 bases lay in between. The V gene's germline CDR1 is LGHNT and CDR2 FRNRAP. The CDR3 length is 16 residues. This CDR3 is CASGLVPAPQSYEQYF. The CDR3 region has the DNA TGTGCTAGTGGTTTGGTACCGGCACCCCAATCCTACGAGCAGTACTTC. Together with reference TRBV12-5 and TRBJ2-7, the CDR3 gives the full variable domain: DARVTQTPRHKVTEMGQEVTMRCQPILGHNTVFWYRQTMMQGLELLAYFRNRAPLDDSGMPKDRFSAEMPDATLATLKIQPSEPRDSAVYFCASGLVPAPQSYEQYFGPGTRLTVT.

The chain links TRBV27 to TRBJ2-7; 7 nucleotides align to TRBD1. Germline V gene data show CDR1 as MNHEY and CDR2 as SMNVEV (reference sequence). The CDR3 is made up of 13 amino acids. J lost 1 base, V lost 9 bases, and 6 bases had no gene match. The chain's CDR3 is CASLGTDSYEQYF. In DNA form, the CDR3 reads TGTGCCAGTCTCGGGACAGATTCCTACGAGCAGTACTTC.

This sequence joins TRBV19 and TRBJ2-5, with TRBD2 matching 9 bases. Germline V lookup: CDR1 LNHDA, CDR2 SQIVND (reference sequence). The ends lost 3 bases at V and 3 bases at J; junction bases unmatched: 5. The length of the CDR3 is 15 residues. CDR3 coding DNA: TGTGCCAGTAGTATTAGGACTAGCGAGGAAGAGACCCAGTACTTC. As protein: CASSIRTSEEETQYF.